The rows below give T cell receptor beta chains drawn from one sample of a study of patients and donors after allogeneic stem cell transplantation. TCRdb re-called the RT-PCR reads with MiXCR, one entry per CDR3 protein. This table has about 89,000 distinct CDR3 sequences, roughly 50% appearing once. Sequencing input: blood, either unsorted or a sorted T cell fraction (not recorded which). The origin of the receptors is a human donor who was either an allogeneic HSCT recipient or a stem cell or donor lymphocyte infusion donor (not recorded which). It is not recorded whose cells these are; they may come from a transplant donor. Each CDR3 is given with its conserved first and last residue. The D gene is left open where the match is weak. Where a row states a size, it is once, few, many or the class of an expanded clone; other rows omit it.

>TRBJ1-2|16|TRBV12-3/TRBV12-4|NA|NA
CASSPAPGAISSGYTF
TGTGCCAGCAGCCCCGCGCCAGGGGCCATTAGTAGTGGCTACACCTTC
>TRBJ1-2|13|TRBV5-1|NA|few
CASSLGHNYGYTF
TGCGCCAGCAGCTTAGGACACAACTATGGCTACACCTTC
>TRBJ1-6|14|TRBV28|NA|NA
CASSLKQRWTPLHF
TGTGCCAGCAGTTTAAAACAGCGGTGGACACCCCTCCACTTT
>TRBJ2-3|15|TRBV5-1|NA|NA
CASSSTDKQGNTKYF
TGCGCCAGCAGCTCCACAGACAAGCAGGGGAATACGAAGTATTTT
>TRBJ1-1|14|TRBV27|NA|few
CASTRGGEGTEAFF
TGTGCCAGCACTCGGGGGGGAGAGGGCACTGAAGCTTTCTTT
>TRBJ1-2|14|TRBV20-1|TRBD1|NA
CSAGQGLSHYGYTF
TGCAGTGCAGGACAGGGACTGTCCCATTATGGCTACACCTTC
>TRBJ1-1|15|TRBV6-5|NA|few
CASSYISGRVGEAFF
TGTGCCAGCAGTTACATATCTGGGAGGGTTGGTGAAGCTTTCTTT
>TRBJ1-1|12|TRBV20-1|NA|NA
CSAREGNTEAFF
TGCAGTGCTAGAGAGGGGAACACTGAAGCTTTCTTT
>TRBJ1-5|11|TRBV28|NA|few
CASSLIWPQHF
TGTGCCAGCAGTTTGATTTGGCCCCAGCATTTT
>TRBJ2-3|17|TRBV5-5|TRBD1|NA
CASSQRTGAFQSDTQYF
TGTGCCAGCAGCCAGAGGACAGGGGCATTTCAATCAGATACGCAGTATTTT
>TRBJ2-1|17|TRBV4-3|TRBD2|NA
CASSQDSAGVSYNEQFF
TGCGCCAGCAGCCAAGATTCGGCGGGAGTGTCCTACAATGAGCAGTTCTTC
>TRBJ1-1|16|TRBV7-9|NA|NA
CASSPTRYRANTEAFF
TGTGCCAGCAGCCCCACCCGCTATCGGGCGAACACTGAAGCTTTCTTT
>TRBJ1-1|14|TRBV12-3/TRBV12-4|TRBD1|NA
CASSRQGGYTEAFF
TGTGCCAGCAGCCGACAGGGTGGTTACACTGAAGCTTTCTTT
>TRBJ1-1|15|TRBV20-1|NA|NA
CSARDFARWDTEAFF
TGCAGTGCTAGAGATTTCGCCCGGTGGGACACTGAAGCTTTCTTT
>TRBJ1-1|14|TRBV5-1|NA|NA
CASMVQGPDTEAFF
TGCGCCAGCATGGTCCAGGGTCCAGACACTGAAGCTTTCTTT
>TRBJ1-5|15|TRBV7-2|NA|few
CASLEGGHSNQPQHF
TGTGCCAGCCTCGAGGGAGGCCATAGCAATCAGCCCCAGCATTTT
>TRBJ1-5|17|TRBV4-3|NA|few
CASSQEVIGIRNQPQHF
TGCGCCAGCAGCCAAGAGGTCATAGGAATACGCAATCAGCCCCAGCATTTT
>TRBJ1-4|13|TRBV20-1|NA|NA
CSASDATNEKLFF
TGCAGTGCTAGTGACGCAACTAATGAAAAACTGTTTTTT
>TRBJ1-6|13|TRBV15|NA|NA
CATSSERDSPLHF
TGTGCCACCAGCTCTGAGCGGGATTCACCCCTCCACTTT
>TRBJ2-1|13|TRBV20-1|NA|once
CSAAGSSYNEQFF
TGCAGTGCTGCGGGGAGCTCCTACAATGAGCAGTTCTTC
>TRBJ2-1|17|TRBV28|TRBD1|NA
CASRTGGQEESYNEQFF
TGTGCCAGCAGAACTGGAGGACAGGAGGAGTCCTACAATGAGCAGTTCTTC
>TRBJ1-4|14|TRBV7-8|TRBD1|few
CASSLRDRGEKLFF
TGTGCCAGCAGCTTACGGGACAGGGGTGAAAAACTGTTTTTT
>TRBJ1-6|18|TRBV7-2|NA|few
CASSLGGGAFAYNSPLHF
TGTGCCAGCAGCTTAGGAGGCGGGGCCTTCGCCTATAATTCACCCCTCCACTTT
>TRBJ2-7|12|TRBV20-1|NA|NA
CSARRGAYEQYF
TGCAGTGCTAGGAGGGGAGCCTACGAGCAGTACTTC
>TRBJ1-2|16|TRBV4-2|TRBD1|few
CASSQDPDRGRFGYTF
TGTGCCAGCAGCCAAGATCCGGACAGGGGGCGGTTTGGCTACACCTTC
>TRBJ2-5|17|TRBV4-1|NA|NA
CASSQDRGYADQETQYF
TGCGCCAGCAGCCAAGATAGGGGGTATGCAGACCAAGAGACCCAGTACTTC
>TRBJ1-3|15|TRBV5-1|NA|few
CASSPDVLSGNTIYF
TGCGCCAGCAGCCCGGACGTCCTCTCTGGAAACACCATATATTTT
>TRBJ1-5|16|TRBV28|NA|NA
CASSFSAGGRNQPQHF
TGTGCCAGCAGTTTCTCCGCGGGGGGCCGGAATCAGCCCCAGCATTTT
>TRBJ2-7|16|TRBV4-3|NA|NA
CASSQGWGGLYYEQYF
TGCGCCAGCAGCCAAGGTTGGGGAGGACTTTACTACGAGCAGTACTTC
>TRBJ1-1|14|TRBV7-8|NA|NA
CASSLDEDYTEAFF
TGTGCCAGCAGCTTAGATGAGGATTACACTGAAGCTTTCTTT
>TRBJ1-3|14|TRBV6-5|NA|few
CASSWQASGNTIYF
TGTGCCAGCAGTTGGCAGGCCTCTGGAAACACCATATATTTT
>TRBJ1-5|15|TRBV6-5|NA|NA
CASSRGPPGDQPQHF
TGTGCCAGCAGCCGCGGACCCCCTGGGGATCAGCCCCAGCATTTT
>TRBJ1-3|15|TRBV29-1|NA|NA
CSVLRQSLSGNTIYF
TGCAGCGTCTTACGACAGTCCCTCTCTGGAAACACCATATATTTT
>TRBJ2-2|20|TRBV13|TRBD2|NA
CASRARGTSGPPTNTGELFF
TGTGCCAGCAGAGCCCGTGGGACTAGCGGGCCCCCTACGAACACCGGGGAGCTGTTTTTT
>TRBJ1-2|16|TRBV7-2|NA|few
CASSNLGGRINYGYTF
TGTGCCAGCAGCAACCTAGGGGGGCGGATCAACTATGGCTACACCTTC
>TRBJ1-1|13|TRBV20-1|NA|NA
CSAILTATVEAFF
TGCAGTGCTATTTTGACAGCCACCGTTGAAGCTTTCTTT
>TRBJ1-3|13|TRBV15|NA|NA
CATSREQGNTIYF
TGTGCCACCAGCAGAGAACAGGGAAACACCATATATTTT
>TRBJ1-5|15|TRBV2|TRBD1|NA
CASHPTGGYNQPQHF
TGTGCCAGCCACCCGACAGGGGGATACAATCAGCCCCAGCATTTT
>TRBJ2-2|11|TRBV7-2|NA|NA
CASSLVGELFF
TGTGCCAGCAGCTTAGTCGGGGAGCTGTTTTTT
>TRBJ1-1|15|TRBV3-1|TRBD1|NA
CASSQDRDRVTEAFF
TGTGCCAGCAGCCAAGATAGGGACAGAGTCACTGAAGCTTTCTTT
>TRBJ1-4|14|TRBV20-1|NA|few
CSATSGASNEKLFF
TGCAGTGCCACTTCCGGGGCATCTAATGAAAAACTGTTTTTT
>TRBJ1-1|14|TRBV30|NA|NA
CAWNNDRLNTEAFF
TGTGCCTGGAATAACGACAGACTGAACACTGAAGCTTTCTTT
>TRBJ1-2|12|TRBV7-3|NA|NA
CASSPGGFGYTF
TGTGCCAGCAGCCCCGGCGGGTTCGGCTACACCTTC
>TRBJ1-3|17|TRBV28|TRBD1|NA
CASSRRDRSYSGNTIYF
TGTGCCAGCAGCCGCCGGGACAGGTCCTACTCTGGAAACACCATATATTTT
>TRBJ1-2|12|TRBV27|NA|NA
CASSLEGYGYTF
TGTGCCAGCAGTTTGGAGGGCTATGGCTACACCTTC
>TRBJ1-6|15|TRBV4-3|NA|NA
CASSPGAGLNSPLHF
TGCGCCAGCAGCCCCGGGGCAGGCTTGAATTCACCCCTCCACTTT
>TRBJ1-6|13|TRBV13|TRBD1|few
CASSDGTASPLHF
TGTGCCAGCAGCGATGGGACAGCCTCACCCCTCCACTTT
>TRBJ1-5|14|TRBV7-8|NA|NA
CASSSGPFNQPQHF
TGTGCCAGCAGCTCCGGACCTTTCAATCAGCCCCAGCATTTT
>TRBJ1-3|15|TRBV7-2|NA|few
CASSLLQGSGNTIYF
TGTGCCAGCAGCTTATTACAGGGCTCTGGAAACACCATATATTTT
>TRBJ1-1|13|TRBV20-1|NA|NA
CSARDQGNTEAFF
TGCAGTGCTAGAGATCAGGGGAACACTGAAGCTTTCTTT
>TRBJ1-5|12|TRBV29-1|TRBD1|few
CSVGQGRQPQHF
TGCAGCGTAGGACAGGGTCGACAGCCCCAGCATTTT
>TRBJ2-1|15|TRBV28|NA|NA
CASTFLGGAYNEQFF
TGTGCCAGCACCTTCCTGGGGGGAGCGTACAATGAGCAGTTCTTC
>TRBJ1-1|13|TRBV6-5|NA|NA
CASSTGTLNEAFF
TGTGCCAGCAGTACCGGGACACTAAATGAGGCTTTCTTT
>TRBJ1-2|14|TRBV7-2|TRBD1|NA
CASSPGQGDYGYTF
TGTGCCAGCAGCCCCGGACAGGGGGACTATGGCTACACCTTC
>TRBJ2-7|14|TRBV12-3/TRBV12-4|TRBD2|NA
CASSLRREGYEQYF
TGTGCCAGCAGTTTAAGGCGGGAGGGTTACGAGCAGTACTTC
>TRBJ2-5|12|TRBV28|NA|NA
CASSLSQETQYF
TGTGCCAGCAGTTTATCTCAAGAGACCCAGTACTTC
>TRBJ2-1|16|TRBV7-3|TRBD1|NA
CASSLPGQKPYNEQFF
TGTGCCAGCAGCTTACCGGGACAGAAGCCGTACAATGAGCAGTTCTTC
>TRBJ2-5|14|TRBV7-9|NA|NA
CASSPRLVSETQYF
TGTGCCAGCAGCCCAAGACTGGTTTCGGAGACCCAGTACTTC
>TRBJ1-1|14|TRBV29-1|NA|NA
CSVEVQGKFAEAFF
TGCAGCGTTGAAGTCCAGGGGAAATTTGCTGAAGCTTTCTTT